These 20 T cell receptor beta chains originate from one sample sequenced in a study of CD8+CD57+ T cells in acquired aplastic anemia. Patients selected for sequencing had displayed CD8+CD57+ cell expansion by flow cytometry. TCR beta VDJ combinations and CDR3 sequences were profiled from genomic DNA. TCRdb reprocessed the reads with MiXCR, giving one entry per CDR3 protein. The sample includes roughly 200,000 distinct CDR3 sequences, 55% to 65% of them seen just once. The sequencing sample was made of sorted CD4+, CD8+, or CD8+CD57+ T cells (not recorded which) from PBMCs. These receptors all stem from a human donor with aplastic anemia.

This chain uses TRBV2 with TRBJ1-5, with 7 positions matching TRBD1. Looked up from germline, CDR1 is SNHLY and CDR2 is FYNNEI. With 6 bases clipped from V and 4 bases from J, the junction kept 3 bases outside the gene matches. The CDR3 loop spans 13 amino acids. The CDR3 spells CASRGQTNQPQHF. DNA for the CDR3: TGTGCCAGCAGGGGACAGACGAATCAGCCCCAGCATTTT.

In its sample, this clonotype was seen many times. The chain couples TRBV11-3 to TRBJ2-5; D possibly uses TRBD1 or TRBD2 (5 bases each). This CDR3 contains 13 residues. The germline CDR1 and CDR2 sequences are SGHNT and YENEEA. The V end lost 2 bases, the J end lost 8 bases, and 12 bases lay between the germline ends. CDR3 sequence (DNA): TGTGCCAGCAGCTTAAATCAGGGAGTAACCCAGTACTTC. It translates to CASSLNQGVTQYF.

V is TRBV7-3 and J is TRBJ1-1; D perhaps matches TRBD1 (6 bases). CDR3 length: 13 amino acids. Trimming cost V 4 bases and J 8 bases, with 14 bases left between them. Germline CDR1 reads SGHTA; CDR2 reads FQGTGA. The CDR3 is CASSSPRQGEAFF. The CDR3 DNA reads TGTGCCAGCAGCTCCCCGCGGCAGGGGGAAGCTTTCTTT.

The chain recombines TRBV5-6 with TRBJ2-5; no clear D gene. V shed 2 bases and J shed 1 base, with 9 bases lying between them. The CDR3 consists of 14 residues. Germline assignment: CDR1 SGHDT and CDR2 YYEEEE. Here the CDR3 DNA reads TGTGCCAGCAGCTTATCAGCCTTCCAAGAGACCCAGTACTTC. This sequence encodes CASSLSAFQETQYF.

With respect to this clonotype: A read error may produce the germline difference seen at one junction end. The chain is built from TRBV2 and TRBJ2-3; possibly TRBD1 for D (5 bases). The CDR3 covers 12 residues. From germline, CDR1 is SNHLY and CDR2 FYNNEI. The CDR3 reads CASDQGTDMQYF. The CDR3 DNA follows: TGTGCCAGCGACCAGGGCACAGATATGCAGTATTTT.

The chain employs TRBV10-3 and TRBJ2-3; unclear D gene. Germline lookup yields CDR1 ENHRY and CDR2 SYGVKD. This CDR3 is 12 amino acids long. The V and J ends lost 4 bases and 6 bases respectively, with 8 bases between them. In nucleotides, the CDR3 is TGTGCCATCAGTGTGAGTTTGGATACGCAGTATTTT. Its protein product is CAISVSLDTQYF.

Regarding this clonotype: Just one base apart from a much larger clone, this may be a read error. V and J are TRBV2 and TRBJ1-1, with a tentative D call TRBD1 (5 bases). This CDR3 is built from 13 residues. The germline V gene has CDR1 SNHLY and CDR2 FYNNEI. Written as DNA, the CDR3 is TGTGCAGCACGGGGGGAGGGGAACGCTGAAGCTTTCTTT. This codes for CAARGEGNAEAFF.

The V and J genes are TRBV9 and TRBJ1-6, with unresolved D. The CDR3 runs 14 residues. From germline, CDR1 is SGDLS and CDR2 YYNGEE. Trimming took 0 bases from V and 7 from J, leaving 8 bases between them. The CDR3 region is CASSVGGENSPLHF. The DNA for the CDR3 is TGTGCCAGCAGCGTAGGCGGGGAAAATTCACCCCTCCACTTT.

This clonotype was detected only once. The chain has TRBV20-1 and TRBJ1-1; the D gene is possibly TRBD1 (6 bases). The CDR3 covers 14 residues. Between the trimmed V and J ends, which lost 5 bases and 3 bases, there was a span of 16 bases. CDR1 is DFQATT and CDR2 is SNEGSKA in the germline V gene (reference sequence). This chain's CDR3 is CSAPLGGGHTEAFF. CDR3 DNA sequence: TGCAGTGCTCCCTTGGGGGGGGGGCACACTGAAGCTTTCTTT.

In DNA, the CDR3 is TGTGCCAGCAGTGGAAAGAGCGGGGGGGCCGATACGCAGTATTTT. Translated: CASSGKSGGADTQYF. V is TRBV2 and J is TRBJ2-3, with 10 bases that match TRBD2. CDR3 length: 15 amino acids. Germline V lookup: CDR1 SNHLY, CDR2 FYNNEI. Trimming took 4 bases from V and 6 from J; bases not matched to a gene: 7.

The chain joins TRBV5-1 to TRBJ2-3; the D is unclear. Between the trimmed V and J ends, which lost 4 bases and 4 bases, there was a span of 13 bases. The CDR3 contains 14 residues. Germline V gene data show CDR1 as SGHRS and CDR2 as YFSETQ. CDR3 nucleotides: TGCGCCAGCAGCGATGACTTCTCCGCAGATACGCAGTATTTT. This codes for CASSDDFSADTQYF.

The chain carries TRBV29-1 and TRBJ1-2; no reliable D call. Germline loops: CDR1 SQVTM, CDR2 ANQGSEA. This CDR3 has 12 residues. Trimming left V 2 bases short and J 8 bases short, with 12 bases between. The CDR3 DNA is TGCAGCGTTGAATCCCCCGGGTGGGGCTACACCTTC. It is translated as CSVESPGWGYTF.

This clonotype showed up just a few times. Just one base apart from a much larger clone, this may be a read error. The chain couples TRBV11-2 to TRBJ2-7; TRBD2 matches 9 bases. Trimming cost V 4 bases and J 2 bases; bases outside gene matches: 6. CDR3 length: 15 residues. Germline lookup yields CDR1 SGHAT and CDR2 FQNNGV. The CDR3 spells CASSSSGGFTYEQYF. The CDR3 region has the DNA TGTGCCAGCAGCTCCAGCGGGGGGTTTACCTACGAGCAGTACTTC.

Worth noting for this clonotype: A read error is possible here, since a much larger clone lies one base away. J is TRBJ1-4 and V is TRBV7-9; 9 nucleotides agree with TRBD1. From germline, CDR1 is SEHNR and CDR2 FQNEAQ (reference sequence). The V segment lost 8 bases and the J segment 8 bases; nucleotides outside the gene matches: 18. The CDR3 consists of 17 residues. CDR3 in DNA: TGTGCCAGCGGCCCCGAGACGGCCGACAGGGGGGGAGAAAAACTGTTTTTT. Translation gives CASGPETADRGGEKLFF.

The gene calls are TRBV5-1 and TRBJ1-2; tentative D call: TRBD1 (6 bases). Germline lookup yields CDR1 SGHRS and CDR2 YFSETQ. Trimming removed 4 bases at V and 2 bases at J, with 18 bases between. The CDR3 spans 16 residues. CDR3 amino acids: CASSPGGEGENYGYTF. The CDR3 nucleotides are TGCGCCAGCAGCCCCGGGGGCGAGGGAGAAAACTATGGCTACACCTTC. Looking up the rest from reference TRBV5-1 and TRBJ1-2 gives the full variable domain: KAGVTQTPRYLIKTRGQQVTLSCSPISGHRSVSWYQQTPGQGLQFLFEYFSETQRNKGNFPGRFSGRQFSNSRSEMNVSTLELGDSALYLCASSPGGEGENYGYTFGSGTRLTVV.

The V call is TRBV2, the J call TRBJ2-5; no reliable D call. The germline gives CDR1 SNHLY, CDR2 FYNNEI. The CDR3 runs 14 residues. The ends were cut back, 3 bases at V and 7 bases at J, with 15 bases in the middle. CDR3 coding DNA: TGTGCCAGCAGTGACCTGACTGGATCGGGGACCCAGTACTTC. Encoded protein: CASSDLTGSGTQYF.

J is TRBJ2-5 and V is TRBV20-1, with TRBD2 matching over 12 bases. J was trimmed by 4 bases and V by 5 bases; bases with no gene match: 5. Germline CDR1 and CDR2: DFQATT and SNEGSKA (reference sequence). The CDR3 runs 14 residues. The CDR3 bases are TGCAGTGCTCAGACTAGCGGGAGCTTAGAGACCCAGTACTTC. As protein: CSAQTSGSLETQYF.

This clonotype was observed at least ten times. The genes are TRBV9 and TRBJ1-3; possibly TRBD1 for D (5 bases). The CDR3 runs to 15 residues. With 3 bases removed from V and 0 bases from J, the gap between germline ends came to 10 bases. Germline V CDR1 and CDR2: SGDLS, YYNGEE. CDR3 coding DNA: TGTGCCAGCAGCGAGCAGGGCAGCTCTGGAAACACCATATATTTT. Its translation is CASSEQGSSGNTIYF.

Details on this clonotype: Given a much more abundant clone one base away, this may be a read error. The CDR3 DNA reads TGCGCCAGCAGGATGAACACTGAAGTTTTCTTT. It translates to CASRMNTEVFF. V and J are TRBV4-1 and TRBJ1-1, with no clear D. CDR1 is MGHRA and CDR2 is YSYEKL in the germline V gene. The CDR3 spans 11 residues.

The chain has TRBV7-9 and TRBJ2-1; D perhaps matches TRBD2 (5 bases). V was pared by 10 bases and J by 4 bases, with 20 bases between. The CDR3 loop spans 15 amino acids. Per germline, CDR1 SEHNR and CDR2 FQNEAQ (reference sequence). CDR3 sequence reads: CATAGGPSIYNEQFF. The CDR3 DNA reads TGTGCCACCGCGGGCGGGCCCTCTATATACAATGAGCAGTTCTTC.